This TCR beta chain emerged from a study of siplizumab effects on memory and regulatory T cells. General study findings and limits: Naive or memory phenotype was unassignable for roughly 80-96% of proliferating CD4+ or CD8+ clones. Left unconfirmed was the suppressive function of proliferating Tregs from siplizumab cultures. Siplizumab caused a significant drop in alloreactive sequences traceable to unstimulated CD4+ memory cells. Where siplizumab was present, mappable alloreactive CD4+ clones averaged 68.8% Treg-derived, compared with less than 35% in controls.

Data came from immunoSEQ multiplex PCR; TCRdb stores just in-frame clones and leaves some out. Of roughly 100,000 clones listed, 90% to 95% are singletons. CDR3 length: 15 amino acids. Germline values: CDR1 MNHEY, CDR2 SVGAGI. The V end was cut by 6 bases, the J end by 6 bases, with 21 bases between. A note on this clone: The antigen remains undetermined.

The receptor was derived from a human donor in good health. V is TRBV6-5 and J is TRBJ2-7, with a weak D call TRBD1 (5 bases). Material: CD4+ T cells sorted from blood. The CDR3 DNA reads TGTGCCAGCAGCTCACCCAGGGATACCTTATCCGAGCAGTACTTC. It specifies CASSSPRDTLSEQYF.